These 19 T cell receptor beta chains came from one sample sequenced in a study of shared clonotypes between healthy human individuals. The method was immunoSEQ multiplex PCR; TCRdb's version includes in-frame clones alone and lacks a portion of them. The sample has about 490,000 clones; less than 80% are singletons. The material sequenced was PBMCs. All receptors derive from a woman in her thirties or forties in good health. Some clones in this sample may be carry-over from other donors' samples.

Turning to this clone: Compared with germline, one end of the junction differs, possibly owing to a read error. V usage is TRBV2 and J usage is TRBJ2-1; 9 positions agree with TRBD2. In germline, CDR1 is SNHLY, CDR2 FYNNEI. The CDR3 is made up of 16 amino acids. In nucleotides, the CDR3 is TGTGTCAGCAAGGGGGCTAGCGGGACCGACTACAATGAGCAGTTCTTC. The encoded protein is CVSKGASGTDYNEQFF. The entire variable domain, with the rest obtained from reference TRBV2 and TRBJ2-1, is as follows: EPEVTQTPSHQVTQMGQEVILRCVPISNHLYFYWYRQILGQKVEFLVSFYNNEISEKSEIFDDQFSVERPDGSNFTLKIRSTKLEDSAMYFCVSKGASGTDYNEQFFGPGTRLTVL.

The chain combines TRBV27 with TRBJ1-1; no clear D. Looked up from germline, CDR1 is MNHEY and CDR2 is SMNVEV (reference sequence). The CDR3 is 13 amino acids. Trimming stripped 2 bases from V and 4 bases from J, with 8 bases between. CDR3 DNA: TGTGCCAGCAGTTTAACTGGTACCACTGAAGCTTTCTTT. Amino acid sequence: CASSLTGTTEAFF.

V usage is TRBV5-4 and J usage is TRBJ2-1, with a weak D call TRBD1 (6 bases). Deletions cut 2 bases from V and 2 bases from J, with 11 bases between. Germline-derived CDR1 and CDR2 are SGHNT and YYREEE (reference sequence). The CDR3 loop spans 15 amino acids. The CDR3 nucleotides read TGTGCCAGCAGCTTCGAGGGACACACCTACAATGAGCAGTTCTTC. Amino acid sequence: CASSFEGHTYNEQFF.

The chain links TRBV5-1 to TRBJ2-7, with TRBD2 matching over 10 bases. V trimming: 1 base; J trimming: 0 bases; junction bases outside the gene matches: 4. The CDR3 has 16 amino acids. CDR1 is SGHRS and CDR2 is YFSETQ in the germline V gene. The CDR3: CASSLRVAGGSYEQYF. The CDR3 DNA follows: TGCGCCAGCAGCTTGAGGGTAGCGGGAGGCTCCTACGAGCAGTACTTC.

This chain uses TRBV27 with TRBJ1-2, with TRBD1 identical over 7 bases. The CDR3 is 13 residues long. Trimming took 6 bases from V and 4 from J; bases not matched to a gene: 5. Germline CDR1 reads MNHEY; CDR2 reads SMNVEV (reference sequence). CDR3 region: CASRRDSFYGYTF. CDR3 nucleotides: TGTGCCAGCAGGCGGGACAGTTTCTATGGCTACACCTTC.

The rearrangement uses TRBV2 and TRBJ1-3; D is possibly TRBD1 (5 bases). This CDR3 has 17 residues. Trimming took 2 bases from V and 0 from J, leaving 14 bases between them. Germline V lookup: CDR1 SNHLY, CDR2 FYNNEI. The DNA of the CDR3 is TGTGCCAGCAGTGAAAGGGAAGACAGCCCCTCTGGAAACACCATATATTTT. It is translated as CASSEREDSPSGNTIYF. The complete variable domain, with remaining parts taken from reference TRBV2 and TRBJ1-3, reads EPEVTQTPSHQVTQMGQEVILRCVPISNHLYFYWYRQILGQKVEFLVSFYNNEISEKSEIFDDQFSVERPDGSNFTLKIRSTKLEDSAMYFCASSEREDSPSGNTIYFGEGSWLTVV.

V is TRBV29-1 and J is TRBJ1-5; 8 bases match TRBD1. The germline V gene has CDR1 SQVTM and CDR2 ANQGSEA. This CDR3 is built from 12 residues. The V segment lost 4 bases and the J segment 4 bases; nucleotides outside the gene matches: 0. As DNA, the CDR3 is TGCAGCGTTGGGACAGGGAATCAGCCCCAGCATTTT. Amino acids: CSVGTGNQPQHF.

The chain couples TRBV5-4 to TRBJ1-4, with D possibly being TRBD1 (6 bases). Germline V gives CDR1 SGHNT, CDR2 YYREEE (reference sequence). V gave up 0 bases and J gave up 0 bases, with 9 bases separating them. CDR3 length equals 16 residues. DNA of the CDR3: TGTGCCAGCAGCTTGGTAGGGGGATCAACTAATGAAAAACTGTTTTTT. Protein: CASSLVGGSTNEKLFF.

This chain connects TRBV28 to TRBJ1-4; D is perhaps TRBD1 (5 bases). Trimming stripped 3 bases from V and 0 bases from J, with 11 bases between. The CDR3 loop spans 16 amino acids. The germline V gene has CDR1 MDHEN and CDR2 SYDVKM. CDR3 amino acids: CASSFAGTATNEKLFF. As DNA, the CDR3 is TGTGCCAGCAGTTTCGCAGGGACTGCAACTAATGAAAAACTGTTTTTT.

The gene calls are TRBV27 and TRBJ2-3, with 11 nucleotides matching TRBD2. With V trimmed by 8 bases and J by 1 base, 8 bases remained unmatched. The CDR3 sequence is 16 residues long. The germline V gene encodes CDR1 MNHEY and CDR2 SMNVEV (reference sequence). The CDR3 nucleotides are TGTGCCAGCGGACTAGCGGGCTACACTCGCACAGATACGCAGTATTTT. This translates into CASGLAGYTRTDTQYF.

The V and J genes are TRBV30 and TRBJ2-7, with a possible D match to TRBD2 (5 bases). Trimming shortened V by 2 bases and J by 7 bases, and 9 bases separated the two germline ends. CDR1 and CDR2 from the germline V gene are GTSNPN and SVGIG (reference sequence). This CDR3 is 11 amino acids long. The CDR3 is CAWSSSGEQYF. In DNA, the CDR3 is TGTGCCTGGAGTTCCTCGGGGGAGCAGTACTTC.

The gene calls are TRBV9 and TRBJ1-5; the D gene is possibly TRBD1 (6 bases). The V and J ends lost 0 bases and 7 bases respectively, with 14 bases between them. CDR1 SGDLS and CDR2 YYNGEE come from the germline V gene. The CDR3 covers 15 residues. CDR3 nucleotide sequence: TGTGCCAGCAGCGTAGCCGGGGGCGAGGGACAGCCCCAGCATTTT. Its protein product is CASSVAGGEGQPQHF.

The chain joins TRBV27 to TRBJ2-7, with a possible D match to TRBD2 (5 bases). Looked up from germline, CDR1 is MNHEY and CDR2 is SMNVEV (reference sequence). The CDR3 totals 14 residues. V shed 3 bases and J shed 6 bases, with 15 bases lying between them. CDR3 in amino acids: CASSFAGEFGEQYF. The DNA for the CDR3 is TGTGCCAGCAGTTTTGCCGGGGAGTTCGGCGAGCAGTACTTC.

This chain joins TRBV6-5 and TRBJ2-1; 8 bases are shared with TRBD1. Germline CDR1 and CDR2: MNHEY and SVGAGI. The CDR3 runs 14 residues. Unmatched junction bases numbered 6, after V lost 2 bases and J lost 9 bases. The CDR3 DNA sequence: TGTGCCAGCAGTTACATTGGACAGGGCCGTGAGCAGTTCTTC. Its translation: CASSYIGQGREQFF.

The CDR3 nucleotides are TGCGCCAGCAGCGTTGCCGGGAACTCTGGAAACACCATATATTTT. It translates to CASSVAGNSGNTIYF. This chain links TRBV5-1 with TRBJ1-3; D remains ambiguous. CDR3 length: 15 residues. Germline assignment: CDR1 SGHRS and CDR2 YFSETQ. The V gene lost 4 bases and the J gene lost 0 bases, with 11 bases spanning the gap.

The chain uses TRBV4-3 and TRBJ1-3; no firm D call. Germline loops: CDR1 LGHNA, CDR2 YSLEER. Trimming removed 0 bases at V and 4 bases at J, with 13 bases between. The CDR3 has 16 residues. The CDR3 nucleotides read TGCGCCAGCAGCCAAGATATGCAAGCCGCCGGAAACACCATATATTTT. It is translated as CASSQDMQAAGNTIYF.

The chain is built from TRBV28 and TRBJ1-3; no reliable D call. CDR3 length: 15 amino acids. Trimming removed 1 base from V and 0 bases from J, with 7 bases in between. Per germline, CDR1 MDHEN and CDR2 SYDVKM. The chain's CDR3 is CASSLLPGSGNTIYF. DNA of the CDR3: TGTGCCAGCAGTTTATTGCCGGGCTCTGGAAACACCATATATTTT.

This clone has just one count. The V and J genes are TRBV7-3 and TRBJ2-5, with 7 bases identical to TRBD1. Germline V gives CDR1 SGHTA, CDR2 FQGTGA. Losses at the gene ends were 3 bases for V and 2 bases for J; bases not matched to a gene: 0. This CDR3 is 13 amino acids long. CDR3 amino acids: CASSLGQQETQYF. In DNA, the CDR3 is TGTGCCAGCAGCTTGGGACAGCAAGAGACCCAGTACTTC.

The chain uses TRBV7-8 and TRBJ1-2; D ambiguous. The V gene lost 0 bases and the J gene lost 3 bases, with 11 bases spanning the gap. The CDR3 runs 15 residues. Germline V CDR1 and CDR2: SGHVS, FQNEAQ. The CDR3 region has the DNA TGTGCCAGCAGCTTAGCGTCCGGGATCGACTATGGCTACACCTTC. This encodes CASSLASGIDYGYTF. The full variable domain, with the rest looked up from reference TRBV7-8 and TRBJ1-2, is GAGVSQSPRYKVAKRGQDVALRCDPISGHVSLFWYQQALGQGPEFLTYFQNEAQLDKSGLPSDRFFAERPEGSVSTLKIQRTQQEDSAVYLCASSLASGIDYGYTFGSGTRLTVV.